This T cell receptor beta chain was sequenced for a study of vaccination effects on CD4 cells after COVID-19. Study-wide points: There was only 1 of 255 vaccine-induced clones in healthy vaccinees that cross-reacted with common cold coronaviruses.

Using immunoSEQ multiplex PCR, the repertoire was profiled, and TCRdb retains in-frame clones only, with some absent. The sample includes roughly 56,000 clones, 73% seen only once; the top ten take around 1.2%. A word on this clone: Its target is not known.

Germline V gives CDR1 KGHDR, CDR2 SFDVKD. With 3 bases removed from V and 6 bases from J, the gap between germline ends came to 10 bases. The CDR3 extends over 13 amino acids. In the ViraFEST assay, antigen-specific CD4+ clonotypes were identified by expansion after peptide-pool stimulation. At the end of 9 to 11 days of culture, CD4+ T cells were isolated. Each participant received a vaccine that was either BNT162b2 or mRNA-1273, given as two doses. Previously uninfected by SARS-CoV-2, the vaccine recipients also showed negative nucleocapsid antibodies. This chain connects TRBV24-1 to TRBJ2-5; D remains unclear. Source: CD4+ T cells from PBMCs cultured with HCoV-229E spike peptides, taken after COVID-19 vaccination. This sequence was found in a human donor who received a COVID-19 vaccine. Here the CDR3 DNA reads TGTGCCACCAGTGATCACGTTGGAAAGACCCAGTACTTC. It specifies CATSDHVGKTQYF.